The 19 T cell receptor beta chains below all came from one sample that was sequenced in a study of T cells in tuberculosis. Sequenced by immunoSEQ multiplex PCR; TCRdb stores in-frame clones only, minus some. The sample lists 9,500 to 12,000 clones, 90% to 95% occurring once. The sequenced sample consisted of PBMCs. The receptor set was obtained from an adult with tuberculosis.

The chain employs TRBV6-4 and TRBJ2-5; TRBD2 might be the D (6 bases). The CDR3 consists of 14 residues. Germline V gives CDR1 MRHNA, CDR2 SNTAGT. V was shortened by 6 bases and J by 7 bases, with 18 bases between the two germline ends. The CDR3 DNA sequence: TGTGCCAGCAGAAGGGACTCAAACACCGGGACCCAGTACTTC. It specifies CASRRDSNTGTQYF.

This clone was observed once. This chain uses TRBV30 with TRBJ1-4, with a weak D call TRBD1 (6 bases). V gave up 3 bases and J gave up 4 bases, with 15 bases separating them. CDR1 and CDR2 from the germline V gene are GTSNPN and SVGIG (reference sequence). This CDR3 region has 15 residues. CDR3 in DNA: TGTGCCTGGAGAAGGAAACAGGGTAATAATGAAAAACTGTTTTTT. Protein: CAWRRKQGNNEKLFF. Together with reference TRBV30 and TRBJ1-4, the CDR3 gives the full variable domain: SQTIHQWPATLVQPVGSPLSLECTVEGTSNPNLYWYRQAAGRGLQLLFYSVGIGQISSEVPQNLSASRPQDRQFILSSKKLLLSDSGFYLCAWRRKQGNNEKLFFGSGTQLSVL.

The CDR3 loop reads CASSTGGYSNQPQHF. The CDR3 DNA reads TGTGCCAGCAGTACAGGGGGTTATAGCAATCAGCCCCAGCATTTT. The gene calls are TRBV2 and TRBJ1-5; TRBD1 matches at 8 bases. J lost 0 bases, V lost 5 bases, and 3 bases had no gene match. The CDR3 is 15 amino acids. Germline assignment: CDR1 SNHLY and CDR2 FYNNEI.

The V call is TRBV18, the J call TRBJ2-7, with 7 bases that match TRBD2. The germline CDR1 and CDR2 sequences are KGHSH and LQKENI. V shed 11 bases, J shed 4 bases, and the junction held 8 bases outside the gene matches. The CDR3 is 12 amino acids. The CDR3 DNA sequence: TGTGCCGCCGGGGGGTCGACTTACGAGCAGTACTTC. It specifies CAAGGSTYEQYF.

Details on this clone: One end of the junction does not line up with germline, which may come from a read error. The J gene is TRBJ2-1, the V gene TRBV10-2; D possibly corresponds to TRBD2 (6 bases). The CDR3 sequence is 12 residues long. Germline assignment: CDR1 WSHSY and CDR2 SAAADI. The CDR3: CASSEALRERFF. The DNA for the CDR3 is TGCGCCAGCAGTGAGGCCCTCCGGGAGCGGTTCTTC.

The rearrangement uses TRBV5-1 and TRBJ2-1; 9 nucleotides agree with TRBD2. CDR3 length equals 13 residues. The V gene's germline CDR1 is SGHRS and CDR2 YFSETQ. Trimming took 7 bases from V and 7 from J; bases not matched to a gene: 6. The CDR3: CASGLAGGNEQFF. CDR3 sequence (DNA): TGCGCCAGCGGCCTGGCGGGGGGGAATGAGCAGTTCTTC.

The CDR3 bases are TGCGCCAGCAGCCAAAGATACGACCAGGGGACAGGGGGCACTGAAGCTTTCTTT. As protein: CASSQRYDQGTGGTEAFF. The gene calls are TRBV4-1 and TRBJ1-1; 11 positions agree with TRBD1. After removal of 2 bases from V and 4 bases from J, the junction contained 12 bases not matched to a gene. The length of the CDR3 is 18 residues. Germline CDR1 reads MGHRA; CDR2 reads YSYEKL.

This chain joins TRBV2 and TRBJ1-3; D perhaps matches TRBD1 (5 bases). The CDR3 totals 14 residues. Germline V CDR1 and CDR2: SNHLY, FYNNEI. V was pared by 7 bases and J by 0 bases, with 10 bases between. CDR3 loop: CASTGHLSGNTIYF. The CDR3 region has the DNA TGTGCCAGCACCGGACATCTCTCTGGAAACACCATATATTTT.

V is TRBV2 and J is TRBJ2-1; 14 bases are shared with TRBD2. This CDR3 has 19 amino acids. Germline loops: CDR1 SNHLY, CDR2 FYNNEI. V was pared by 6 bases and J by 2 bases, with 12 bases of the junction left unmatched. The CDR3 DNA reads TGTGCCAGCAGGGGTGGACTAGCGGGGGGTTGGGGCACCTACAATGAGCAGTTCTTC. This encodes CASRGGLAGGWGTYNEQFF.

V gene TRBV4-1 combines with J gene TRBJ2-7, with TRBD2 identical over 7 bases. This CDR3 has 16 residues. The germline V gene encodes CDR1 MGHRA and CDR2 YSYEKL. V lost 4 bases and J lost 4; bases outside the gene matches: 13. The CDR3 protein is CASSPLRLAEKYEQYF. The CDR3 DNA is TGCGCCAGCAGCCCCCTCCGGCTAGCGGAGAAGTACGAGCAGTACTTC.

This chain links TRBV6-1 with TRBJ2-6; 11 bases map to TRBD1. The junction had 3 bases not matched to a gene; V was cut back by 1 base and J by 1 base. CDR1 is MNHNS and CDR2 is SASEGT in the germline V gene. This CDR3 region has 18 residues. In nucleotides, the CDR3 is TGTGCCAGCAGTGAAGAGGGACAGGGGGTTTCTGGGGCCAACGTCCTGACTTTC. Translated, it gives CASSEEGQGVSGANVLTF.

The V gene is TRBV5-1, the J gene TRBJ1-2, with 7 bases matching TRBD1. With V trimmed by 0 bases and J by 7 bases, 9 bases remained unmatched. The germline gives CDR1 SGHRS, CDR2 YFSETQ. This CDR3 contains 15 residues. The CDR3 DNA reads TGCGCCAGCAGCTTGGGCCCAGGGGGAGGTGGTGGCTACACCTTC. Its protein product is CASSLGPGGGGGYTF.

The chain joins TRBV5-4 to TRBJ1-5; D gene uncertain. This CDR3 has 13 residues. The germline V gene encodes CDR1 SGHNT and CDR2 YYREEE (reference sequence). Trimming stripped 3 bases from V and 0 bases from J, with 4 bases between. The CDR3 nucleotides are TGTGCCAGCAGCTACTATAGCAATCAGCCCCAGCATTTT. This gives the protein CASSYYSNQPQHF.

This clone was counted only a few times. The V gene is TRBV12-5, the J gene TRBJ1-2; 12 bases fit TRBD1. The junction had 12 bases not matched to a gene; V was cut back by 3 bases and J by 4 bases. Germline V CDR1 and CDR2: LGHNT, FRNRAP. This CDR3 comprises 18 residues. CDR3 sequence: CASGFTGTGGRFVYGYTF. DNA of the CDR3: TGTGCTAGTGGTTTTACCGGGACAGGGGGCCGGTTTGTCTATGGCTACACCTTC.

The chain couples TRBV11-2 to TRBJ1-2; 8 nucleotides line up with TRBD1. Germline trimming cut 3 bases from V and 8 bases from J; bases unmatched to any gene: 11. This CDR3 region has 15 residues. Germline assignment: CDR1 SGHAT and CDR2 FQNNGV. CDR3 DNA sequence: TGTGCCAGCAGCTTCACCCTGGACAGGGTGGGAGGCTACACCTTC. Protein sequence: CASSFTLDRVGGYTF.

The V and J genes are TRBV5-8 and TRBJ2-7, with 7 bases lining up with TRBD2. Germline V lookup: CDR1 SGHTS, CDR2 YDEGEE. Trimming took 3 bases from V and 3 from J; bases not matched to a gene: 12. CDR3 length: 16 amino acids. As DNA, the CDR3 is TGTGCCAGCAGCTCCCGTTTGTGGCTAGCGGTCTACGAGCAGTACTTC. Residues: CASSSRLWLAVYEQYF.

The CDR3 loop is CAISDVTGTGELFF. The CDR3 coding sequence is TGTGCCATCAGTGATGTCACAGGGACCGGGGAGCTGTTTTTT. The chain has TRBV10-3 and TRBJ2-2; possibly TRBD1 for D (6 bases). In germline, CDR1 is ENHRY, CDR2 SYGVKD. The CDR3 covers 14 residues. V lost 3 bases and J lost 5, with 10 bases in between.

This clone was counted a single time. This chain links TRBV10-3 with TRBJ2-2; the match to TRBD2 covers 9 bases. The CDR3 is made up of 14 amino acids. J lost 5 bases, V lost 10 bases, and 8 bases had no gene match. Germline V gene lookup returns CDR1 ENHRY and CDR2 SYGVKD. CDR3 in DNA: TGTGCCACCCGACTAGCGGCCAGTACCGGGGAGCTGTTTTTT. It encodes CATRLAASTGELFF.

In this sample, this clone turned up once. The chain is built from TRBV27 and TRBJ1-5, with 7 positions matching TRBD1. The trim removed 2 bases at V and 1 base at J, leaving 11 bases unmatched. In germline, CDR1 is MNHEY, CDR2 SMNVEV (reference sequence). This CDR3 is built from 18 residues. The CDR3 loop is CASSLPMKGQPSNQPQHF. The DNA of the CDR3 is TGTGCCAGCAGTTTACCAATGAAGGGACAGCCAAGCAATCAGCCCCAGCATTTT.